Below are 9 T cell receptor beta chains sequenced from a single sample in a study of OX40 agonist ivuxolimab in advanced cancers. TCRdb keeps only in-frame clones here, not all; method: immunoSEQ multiplex PCR. The sample carries fewer than 30,000 clones, roughly three quarters recorded once. The sample here was CD4+ or CD8+ T cells sorted from blood, taken in a trial of the OX40 agonist ivuxolimab. Receptors were obtained from an adult with an advanced solid tumor such as melanoma, head and neck, liver or kidney cancer.

This CDR3 is CASSLSADRTQYF. The CDR3 DNA reads as TGTGCCAGCAGCTTATCCGCTGACAGGACGCAGTATTTT. V usage is TRBV7-2 and J usage is TRBJ2-3; D may be TRBD1 (6 bases). This CDR3 spans 13 amino acids. Germline CDR1 SGHTA, CDR2 FQGNSA. V was cut by 2 bases and J by 9 bases, with 12 bases left in between.

The chain couples TRBV5-1 to TRBJ2-3; perhaps TRBD1 as D (6 bases). The CDR3 has 17 residues. The germline CDR1 and CDR2 sequences are SGHRS and YFSETQ. Trimming took off 2 bases at V and 4 bases at J, with 20 bases between the two ends. The CDR3 region has the DNA TGCGCCAGCAGCTTCCAGGGGAACCCTAATTTCGCAGATACGCAGTATTTT. Its protein product is CASSFQGNPNFADTQYF.

In this sample, this clone turned up a few times. The chain joins TRBV7-3 to TRBJ1-6; 8 bases agree with TRBD1. V was clipped by 10 bases and J by 7 bases; unmatched bases: 18. This CDR3 has 17 residues. Germline V lookup: CDR1 SGHTA, CDR2 FQGTGA. The CDR3, as DNA: TGTGCCATCCTGGGAACAGGGACAGGAAGATTCAATTCACCCCTCCACTTT. The encoded protein is CAILGTGTGRFNSPLHF.

CDR3 sequence: CASMGDRVAEAFF. CDR3 DNA: TGTGCCAGCATGGGAGACAGGGTGGCTGAAGCTTTCTTT. The V call is TRBV6-1, the J call TRBJ1-1, with 7 bases that match TRBD1. Germline V gene lookup returns CDR1 MNHNS and CDR2 SASEGT. The ends lost 7 bases at V and 6 bases at J; junction bases unmatched: 8. This CDR3 spans 13 amino acids.

The CDR3 sequence: CASKSSDGYGYTF. The CDR3 DNA sequence: TGTGCCAGCAAATCCTCCGATGGATATGGCTACACCTTC. The V call is TRBV6-5, the J call TRBJ1-2; D unclear. Deletions cut 7 bases from V and 5 bases from J, with 14 bases between. The CDR3 is made up of 13 amino acids. Germline assignment: CDR1 MNHEY and CDR2 SVGAGI.

This clone was seen a single time. The chain couples TRBV5-4 to TRBJ1-2; D gene uncertain. The germline V and J ends were trimmed by 0 bases and 8 bases, with 14 bases remaining between them. Germline V gives CDR1 SGHNT, CDR2 YYREEE (reference sequence). This CDR3 region has 14 residues. The CDR3 coding sequence is TGTGCCAGCAGCTTGGCCAACCCAACGGGCGGCTACACCTTC. The encoded protein is CASSLANPTGGYTF.

The rearrangement uses TRBV5-5 and TRBJ2-5; 9 nucleotides align to TRBD2. The CDR3 spans 17 residues. Looked up from germline, CDR1 is SGHKS and CDR2 is YYEKEE (reference sequence). J lost 5 bases, V lost 4 bases, and 15 bases had no gene match. The CDR3 spells CASSPGSSGGYRETQYF. The CDR3 nucleotides read TGTGCCAGCAGCCCCGGCTCCAGCGGGGGGTATCGGGAGACCCAGTACTTC.

The V and J genes are TRBV7-9 and TRBJ1-2, with TRBD1 matching 9 bases. The CDR3 spans 14 residues. Trimming took 5 bases from V and 8 from J; bases not matched to a gene: 9. The germline V gene encodes CDR1 SEHNR and CDR2 FQNEAQ (reference sequence). The CDR3 DNA is TGTGCCAGCAGCCCCGAACCGGGACAGGGAGGCTACACCTTC. Protein product: CASSPEPGQGGYTF.

This clone appeared once. The V gene is TRBV19, the J gene TRBJ2-2, with 8 bases matching TRBD1. The ends lost 3 bases at V and 5 bases at J; junction bases unmatched: 2. Germline loops: CDR1 LNHDA, CDR2 SQIVND (reference sequence). The CDR3 covers 14 residues. The CDR3 sequence: CASSITGGTGELFF. The CDR3 bases are TGTGCCAGTAGTATCACAGGGGGAACCGGGGAGCTGTTTTTT.